This T cell receptor beta chain came from a study of identical twins. Points from the study as a whole: Zero-insertion analyses were open to partial confounding by invariant MAIT and iNKT cells. Abundant cord blood beta clonotypes carried fewer insertions; memory repertoires showed none. Instead of following the same donors, the conclusions were based on cross-sectional statistical analysis. Twins shared beta out-of-frame sequences in excess, but this excess was weaker.

V was clipped by 1 base and J by 9 bases, with 12 bases between them. CDR3 size: 13 residues. TCRdb passed the 5' RACE reads through MiXCR, listing each CDR3 protein once. The repertoire includes about 450,000 distinct CDR3 sequences, about 18% of them detected once, and less than 15% sits in the top ten. The table lists this clonotype with a few counts. Its antigen is undetermined. The origin of this receptor is a man aged 45-65 years in good health. The genes are TRBV12-3 or TRBV12-4 and TRBJ1-2; D might be TRBD1 (5 bases). The sample was naive T cells sorted from blood. The CDR3 loop reads CASSLGQGRSYTF. The CDR3, as DNA: TGTGCCAGCAGTTTAGGGCAGGGTCGGAGCTACACCTTC.